This T cell receptor (beta chain) was profiled in a study of blood T cell repertoires in COVID-19. This clone was detected only a few times. The same CDR3 also results from other DNA sequences found in this sample. The repertoire was sequenced with immunoSEQ multiplex PCR; TCRdb's copy has only in-frame clones and lacks some. Among about 210,000 clones, around 84% were seen once, and the ten largest hold under 4%. Germline CDR1 and CDR2: LNHDA and SQIVND (reference sequence). This CDR3 has 14 amino acids. Trimming at V came to 6 bases and at J to 2 bases, leaving 3 bases not matched to a gene. What was sequenced was PBMCs or T cells enriched from blood (not recorded which). The chain links TRBV19 to TRBJ1-5, with 8 bases fitting TRBD1. This TCR was recovered from a woman aged 30 to 39 who had been exposed to COVID-19. The CDR3 bases are TGTGCCAGTAGCGACAGGGGTGGCAATCAGCCCCAGCATTTT. Translating it yields CASSDRGGNQPQHF.